These T cell receptor beta chains were read from a single sample in a study of T cell responses to AZD1222 COVID-19 vaccine. Assay: immunoSEQ multiplex PCR; the TCRdb copy retains only in-frame clones and omits some. The sample lists around 96,000 clones; about 90% were seen once. The sequencing here drew on peripheral blood, taken 28 days after the second AZD1222 dose. Receptor source: an adult who received the AZD1222 COVID-19 vaccine. The CDR3 runs from the conserved cysteine through the conserved F or W. The D gene is left open where the match is weak. The listing skips clone size in some rows; elsewhere it reads once, few, many or a size class.

clone size,D gene,V gene,J gene,CDR3 DNA,CDR3 protein
.,.,TRBV29-1,TRBJ1-1,TGCAGCGGAGGACAGTTGAACACTGAAGCTTTCTTT,CSGGQLNTEAFF
.,.,TRBV2,TRBJ1-5,TGTGCCAGCAGTGTGGACAGCTTTCAGCCCCAGCATTTT,CASSVDSFQPQHF
.,.,TRBV2,TRBJ1-2,TGTGCCAGCAGCGAAACGACAGGAATCTATGGCTACACCTTC,CASSETTGIYGYTF
.,TRBD2,TRBV7-9,TRBJ2-5,TGTGCCAGCAGCTTTCTAGCGGGGGCCTTCCCAGAGACCCAGTACTTC,CASSFLAGAFPETQYF
.,.,TRBV28,TRBJ1-4,TGTGCCAGCAGTTCCACGGGGGTGGGGGAAAAACTGTTTTTT,CASSSTGVGEKLFF
.,.,TRBV12-3/TRBV12-4,TRBJ2-1,TGTGCCAGCAGTTTAGTGGGACAAGGGGAGCAGTTCTTC,CASSLVGQGEQFF
.,.,TRBV2,TRBJ2-5,TGTGCCAGCATTAGAACGCCGGGGGAAGGAGAGACCCAGTACTTC,CASIRTPGEGETQYF
.,.,TRBV6-5,TRBJ1-2,TGTGCCAGCAGTTACTCGAGGGGGGCGAATGGCTACACCTTC,CASSYSRGANGYTF
once,TRBD2,TRBV7-3,TRBJ2-1,TGTGCCAGCAGCTTCTCCGCTAGCGGGGGGTATGAGCAGTTCTTC,CASSFSASGGYEQFF
.,.,TRBV25-1,TRBJ1-6,TGTGCCAGCCGGGGGGGAGGATCACCCCTCCACTTT,CASRGGGSPLHF
.,.,TRBV6-6,TRBJ2-6,TGTGCCAGCAGTTACTCGGCCTCTGGGGCCAACGTCCTGACTTTC,CASSYSASGANVLTF
.,.,TRBV5-1,TRBJ2-2,TGCGCCAGCAGCTTGTATCTAAACACCGGGGAGCTGTTTTTT,CASSLYLNTGELFF
.,.,TRBV15,TRBJ1-2,TGTGCCACCAGCAGAGGACGGCCTAGTCTCGGCTACACCTTC,CATSRGRPSLGYTF
.,.,TRBV16,TRBJ2-2,TGTGCCAGCAGCCAGGCAGACACAGCCTCACCACTACAGTCTATCGCCGGGGAGCTGTTTTTT,CASSQADTASPLQSIAGELFF
.,.,TRBV10-3,TRBJ2-7,TGTGCCATCAGTGCAAAGGATTCCTACGAGCAGTACTTC,CAISAKDSYEQYF
.,.,TRBV2,TRBJ2-3,TGTGCCAGCAGTCAAAGGGTCGGTAGCACAGATACGCAGTATTTT,CASSQRVGSTDTQYF
.,TRBD1,TRBV5-1,TRBJ2-5,TGCGCCAGCAGCTTATCCGGGACAGGGGAGGAGACCCAGTACTTC,CASSLSGTGEETQYF
.,TRBD2,TRBV5-1,TRBJ2-5,TGCGCCAGCAGCTTGTCCGGGACTAGCGGGGAGACCCAGTACTTC,CASSLSGTSGETQYF
.,TRBD2,TRBV4-2,TRBJ2-1,TGTGCCAGCAGCCGCGGGAGCTCCTACAATGAGCAGTTCTTC,CASSRGSSYNEQFF
.,.,TRBV7-9,TRBJ1-1,TGTGCCAGCAGCTTCGGCGGTTGGGAATTGGCTTTCTTT,CASSFGGWELAFF
.,.,TRBV5-8,TRBJ1-1,TGTGCCAGCAGCCCAGACACTTACACTGAAGCTTTCTTT,CASSPDTYTEAFF
.,.,TRBV6-5,TRBJ1-4,TGTGCCAGCAGTCGAAGACCTACAACTAATGAAAAACTGTTTTTT,CASSRRPTTNEKLFF
.,.,TRBV10-3,TRBJ1-1,TGTGCCATCAGGGGACTACAGGGTGAAGCTTTCTTT,CAIRGLQGEAFF
.,.,TRBV5-4,TRBJ1-2,TGTGCCAGCAGCTATGGAATGGCCAGAGCGTCTGGGGTTACCAGCTATGGCTACACCTTC,CASSYGMARASGVTSYGYTF
.,.,TRBV5-1,TRBJ1-2,TGCGCCAGCAGCGACCCTCGGGGGGGGGACTATGGCTACACCTTC,CASSDPRGGDYGYTF
.,.,TRBV4-2,TRBJ1-4,TGTGCCAGCAGCCAAAATTACAGGGCAACTAATGAAAAACTGTTTTTT,CASSQNYRATNEKLFF
.,TRBD1,TRBV4-1,TRBJ2-2,TGCGCCAGCAGCCACCTACCCGCACAGGGGCAAGAGGCCGGGGAGCTGTTTTTT,CASSHLPAQGQEAGELFF
.,.,TRBV28,TRBJ1-1,TGTGCCAGCAGTCCATCCTCGGGGGCGGTCACTGAAGCTTTCTTT,CASSPSSGAVTEAFF
.,TRBD1,TRBV18,TRBJ1-3,TGTGCCAGCTCACCACGCGGGGACAGAACATACTCTGGAAACACCATATATTTT,CASSPRGDRTYSGNTIYF
.,.,TRBV9,TRBJ2-2,TGTGCCAGCAGCCTCGAGACTGGTCGCACCGGGGAGCTGTTTTTT,CASSLETGRTGELFF
.,.,TRBV6-7,TRBJ1-1,TGTGCCAGCACCTACGAGGCCCCTTTGGAAGCTTTCTTT,CASTYEAPLEAFF
once,.,TRBV11-2,TRBJ1-1,TGTGCCAGCAGCTCCCCTCCGACGGGGAACACTGAAGCTTTCTTT,CASSSPPTGNTEAFF
.,TRBD2,TRBV28,TRBJ2-2,TGTGCCAGTCTAGCGGGCAACACCGGGGAGCTGTTTTTT,CASLAGNTGELFF
once,.,TRBV6-1,TRBJ2-7,TGTGCCAGCAGTGAAGGGCAATTGAGCTCCTACGAGCAGTACTTC,CASSEGQLSSYEQYF
.,.,TRBV20-1,TRBJ1-3,TGCAGTGCTTGGCGAAACACCATATATTTT,CSAWRNTIYF
.,.,TRBV7-9,TRBJ2-5,TGTGCCAGCAGCTCCCCCCCAGGACACCCTAAAGAGACCCAGTACTTC,CASSSPPGHPKETQYF
.,TRBD2,TRBV30,TRBJ2-4,TGTGCCTGGAGTGTAGTCAGGGACTATCAGTACTTC,CAWSVVRDYQYF
.,.,TRBV5-1,TRBJ1-3,TGCGCCAGCAGCCCGGACAGCCCAAGCTCTGGAAACACCATATATTTT,CASSPDSPSSGNTIYF
once,.,TRBV6-5,TRBJ1-2,TGTGCCAGCAGTTACCCAGGGAGTGCTGGCTACACCTTC,CASSYPGSAGYTF
.,.,TRBV7-9,TRBJ1-1,TGTGCCAGCAGCTCTACCCGGAACACTGAAGCTTTCTTT,CASSSTRNTEAFF
.,.,TRBV2,TRBJ1-4,TGTGCCAGCAGTCTGCCCCCGGAAACTAATGAAAAACTGTTTTTT,CASSLPPETNEKLFF
.,TRBD1,TRBV5-1,TRBJ1-1,TGCGCCAGCAGCTGGGCCGGGACAGGCATGAACACTGAAGCTTTCTTT,CASSWAGTGMNTEAFF
.,TRBD2,TRBV19,TRBJ2-7,TGTGCCAGTAGGCCGACTAGCGGAAACTACGAGCAGTACTTC,CASRPTSGNYEQYF
.,TRBD1,TRBV11-1,TRBJ2-5,TGTGCCAGCAGCACCACCGACAGGGTTCAGACCCAGTACTTC,CASSTTDRVQTQYF
.,.,TRBV5-1,TRBJ1-3,TGCGCCAGCAGCCAAGCAGGGGCGAGCTCTGGAAACACCATATATTTT,CASSQAGASSGNTIYF
.,TRBD1,TRBV7-2,TRBJ1-2,TGTGCCAGCAGCTTAGGCGGGACAGGGGGCTACGGCTACACCTTC,CASSLGGTGGYGYTF
.,.,TRBV11-2,TRBJ1-2,TGTGCCAGCAGCTTAGGCCAGGAATATGGCTACACCTTC,CASSLGQEYGYTF
.,TRBD1,TRBV10-1,TRBJ1-1,TGCGCCAGCAGTGAGGCGGGACAGGGAGACACTGAAGCTTTCTTT,CASSEAGQGDTEAFF
.,.,TRBV5-6,TRBJ2-2,TGTGCCAGCAGCTTGCGGGGGGCCGCGAGCACCGGGGAGCTGTTTTTT,CASSLRGAASTGELFF
.,TRBD1,TRBV18,TRBJ2-7,TGTGCCAGCTCACCGAGGGACAGGGTACTCTACGAGCAGTACTTC,CASSPRDRVLYEQYF
.,TRBD1,TRBV2,TRBJ1-6,TGTGCCAGTAACCGGGACAGAAATTCACCCCTCCACTTT,CASNRDRNSPLHF
.,.,TRBV6-1,TRBJ1-2,TGTGCCAGCAGTGAACGTCACCAGGGGACTGGGGGTGGCTACACCTTC,CASSERHQGTGGGYTF
.,.,TRBV3-1/TRBV3-2,TRBJ2-7,TGTGCCAGCAGCCCCGGACGTTACGAGCAGTACTTC,CASSPGRYEQYF
.,.,TRBV29-1,TRBJ1-2,TGCAGCGTTGAAGGGGGGAAAGGTTACGACTATGGCTACACCTTC,CSVEGGKGYDYGYTF
.,TRBD2,TRBV10-2,TRBJ2-7,TGCGCCAACAGAGTGCTGCGACTAGCTGGATTCTACGAGCAGTACTTC,CANRVLRLAGFYEQYF
.,.,TRBV5-1,TRBJ1-2,TGCGCCAGCAGCTTGTCCGCGACTCCTAACTATGGCTACACCTTC,CASSLSATPNYGYTF
.,.,TRBV2,TRBJ1-1,TGTGCCAGCAGTGGACAGCTGAACACTGAAGCTTTCTTT,CASSGQLNTEAFF